The sequence of this T cell receptor (beta chain) was determined in a study of blood T cells in healthy people across ages. Study-wide findings and caveats: Unsorted PBMC input precluded a conclusive naive versus antigen-experienced comparison.

Using a J-beta primer mix together with a sample-barcoded 5' primer, a second PCR was run for about 6 to 12 cycles. A single record per CDR3 protein comes from TCRdb applying MiXCR to the 5' RACE reads. The sample lists about 1.1 million distinct CDR3 sequences, 35% to 45% occurring once. CDR3 length equals 14 residues. The germline CDR1 and CDR2 sequences are SQVTM and ANQGSEA. Trimming removed 0 bases from V and 6 bases from J, with 12 bases in between. In regard to this clonotype: Its specificity is unknown. It may be a read error: a sequence one base away is much more abundant.

The clonotype was recovered from a man younger than 35 in good health. Source material: blood. The chain has TRBV29-1 and TRBJ2-1; a possible D gene is TRBD2 (6 bases). The CDR3 reads CSVEDLRESNEQFF. Written as DNA, the CDR3 is TGCAGCGTTGAAGATCTTCGGGAGTCCAATGAGCAGTTCTTC.